This passage covers 9 T cell receptor beta chains from one sample sequenced in a study of OX40 agonist ivuxolimab in advanced cancers. Repertoires were generated with immunoSEQ multiplex PCR, while TCRdb's copy carries only in-frame clones and drops some. Among 25,000 to 30,000 clones listed, around 79% were seen once. The sample consisted of CD4+ or CD8+ T cells sorted from blood, taken in a trial of the OX40 agonist ivuxolimab. Receptor source: an adult with an advanced solid tumor such as melanoma, head and neck, liver or kidney cancer.

The V call is TRBV7-8, the J call TRBJ2-7; 9 nucleotides line up with TRBD1. The CDR3 covers 14 residues. J lost 3 bases, V lost 1 base, and 1 base had no gene match. The V gene's germline CDR1 is SGHVS and CDR2 FQNEAQ. The CDR3: CASSLGDRDYEQYF. DNA of the CDR3: TGTGCCAGCAGCTTAGGGGACAGGGACTACGAGCAGTACTTC. The complete variable domain, with remaining parts taken from reference TRBV7-8 and TRBJ2-7, reads GAGVSQSPRYKVAKRGQDVALRCDPISGHVSLFWYQQALGQGPEFLTYFQNEAQLDKSGLPSDRFFAERPEGSVSTLKIQRTQQEDSAVYLCASSLGDRDYEQYFGPGTRLTVT.

The chain employs TRBV29-1 and TRBJ2-7; D ambiguous. The germline CDR1 and CDR2 sequences are SQVTM and ANQGSEA. Trimming cost V 0 bases and J 4 bases, with 10 bases left between them. The CDR3 is 13 residues long. The CDR3 sequence: CSVEDRVRYEQYF. The CDR3 coding sequence is TGCAGCGTTGAAGACCGGGTGAGGTACGAGCAGTACTTC.

The chain joins TRBV13 to TRBJ1-1; tentative D call: TRBD1 (6 bases). This CDR3 region has 12 residues. The germline CDR1 and CDR2 sequences are PRHDT and FYEKMQ (reference sequence). V lost 5 bases and J 11 bases, leaving 15 bases between the germline ends. The CDR3 region has the DNA TGTGCCAGCAGCAAAAGGGGGGAATGGGCTTTCTTT. Translation gives CASSKRGEWAFF.

The chain uses TRBV19 and TRBJ1-6; D is ambiguous. Per the germline V gene, CDR1 is LNHDA and CDR2 is SQIVND (reference sequence). The germline V and J ends were trimmed by 3 bases and 6 bases, with 21 bases remaining between them. The CDR3 length is 18 residues. The CDR3 protein is CASSMYLIGKLSNSPLHF. In DNA, the CDR3 is TGTGCCAGTAGTATGTACCTAATCGGGAAACTTTCTAATTCACCCCTCCACTTT.

The CDR3 bases are TGTGCCAGCAGCTTGGGGTTGACTGAAGCTTTCTTT. Translating it yields CASSLGLTEAFF. The J gene is TRBJ1-1, the V gene TRBV11-1; D remains ambiguous. The CDR3 extends over 12 amino acids. Germline lookup yields CDR1 SGHAT and CDR2 FQDESV (reference sequence). Trimming took off 3 bases at V and 5 bases at J, with 7 bases between the two ends. Looking up the rest from reference TRBV11-1 and TRBJ1-1 gives the full variable domain: EAEVAQSPRYKITEKSQAVAFWCDPISGHATLYWYRQILGQGPELLVQFQDESVVDDSQLPKDRFSAERLKGVDSTLKIQPAELGDSAMYLCASSLGLTEAFFGQGTRLTVV.

J is TRBJ2-7 and V is TRBV6-8; 7 bases are a match to TRBD1. This CDR3 is built from 14 residues. Trimming removed 6 bases from V and 1 base from J; junction bases left unmatched: 6. CDR1 is MNHGY, CDR2 SAAAGT, per germline. The CDR3 loop is CASRQTGLSYEQYF. CDR3 sequence (DNA): TGTGCCAGCAGGCAGACAGGGCTTTCCTACGAGCAGTACTTC.

The J gene is TRBJ1-2, the V gene TRBV19, with D hard to call. The CDR3 runs 16 residues. V was pared by 3 bases and J by 4 bases, with 18 bases between. The V gene's germline CDR1 is LNHDA and CDR2 SQIVND (reference sequence). The CDR3 DNA follows: TGTGCCAGTAGTATTGATCTTCGCTATTATTTCTATGGCTACACCTTC. Protein sequence: CASSIDLRYYFYGYTF.

This rearrangement joins TRBV5-8 to TRBJ2-7, with 7 bases aligning to TRBD2. CDR3 length: 14 amino acids. The trim removed 0 bases at V and 7 bases at J, leaving 7 bases unmatched. Germline V lookup: CDR1 SGHTS, CDR2 YDEGEE. The chain's CDR3 is CASSLVGGREEQYF. The CDR3 nucleotides read TGTGCCAGCAGCTTGGTGGGAGGGCGTGAGGAGCAGTACTTC.

The chain has TRBV7-8 and TRBJ2-7; D ambiguous. CDR3 length equals 15 residues. V was cut by 0 bases and J by 1 base, with 10 bases left in between. Germline assignment: CDR1 SGHVS and CDR2 FQNEAQ. The CDR3 DNA is TGTGCCAGCAGCTTAGCGCTTCTGGCATCCTACGAGCAGTACTTC. This codes for CASSLALLASYEQYF.